This T cell receptor beta chain appears in the sequencing data of a study of T cells in Graves' hyperthyroidism and ophthalmopathy. General observations from the study: A model of 13 V-J pairs discriminated ophthalmopathy from stable hyperthyroidism.

The germline gives CDR1 GTSNPN, CDR2 SVGIG (reference sequence). The CDR3 is 11 amino acids. With 3 bases removed from V and 5 bases from J, the gap between germline ends came to 6 bases. Each ophthalmopathy patient scored at least 3 on the Clinical Activity Score and at least 4 on NOSPECS grade, with duration under 3 months. It was RNA transcripts that yielded the amplified TCR beta CDR3 regions. First-round RT-PCR with HTBI primers amplified the TCR CDR3 region. TCRdb ran MiXCR on the multiplex PCR reads and lists one entry per CDR3 protein. This table holds hundreds of thousands of distinct CDR3 sequences, roughly 13% found once. Comments on this clonotype: Its specificity is unknown.

V usage is TRBV30 and J usage is TRBJ2-3; no clear D gene. What was sequenced was blood. This TCR was recovered from a woman in her 40s with Graves' ophthalmopathy. The CDR3 DNA reads as TGTGCCTGGAGCCCAAGAGATACGCAGTATTTT. Translating it yields CAWSPRDTQYF.